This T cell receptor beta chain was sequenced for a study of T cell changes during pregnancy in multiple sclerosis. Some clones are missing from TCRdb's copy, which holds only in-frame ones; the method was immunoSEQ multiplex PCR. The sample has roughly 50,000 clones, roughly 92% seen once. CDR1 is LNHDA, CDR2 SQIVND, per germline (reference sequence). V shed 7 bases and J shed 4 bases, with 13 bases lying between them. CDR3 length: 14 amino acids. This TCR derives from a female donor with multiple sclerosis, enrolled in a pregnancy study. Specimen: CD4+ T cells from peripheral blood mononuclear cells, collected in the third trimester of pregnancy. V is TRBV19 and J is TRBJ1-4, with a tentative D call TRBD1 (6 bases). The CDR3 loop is CASTRTAYNEKLFF. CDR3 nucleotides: TGTGCCAGTACCAGGACAGCTTATAATGAAAAACTGTTTTTT.